The sequence of this TCR beta chain was determined in a study of shared clonotypes between healthy human individuals. In the study overall: CD4 naive and CD4 memory each took three plates per donor, while CD8 naive took two and CD8 memory one.

Profiling relied on immunoSEQ multiplex PCR, and the TCRdb table lists in-frame clones only, not all of them. The data show around 600,000 clones, with roughly 95% seen just once and over 0.095% held by the top ten. CD45RO-negative, CCR7-positively selected cells formed the naive CD8 fraction, excluding terminally differentiated effector memory CD45RA+ cells. Unmatched junction bases numbered 10, after V lost 6 bases and J lost 2 bases. CDR1 is MNHEY, CDR2 SMNVEV, per germline (reference sequence). The CDR3 covers 16 residues. Sequencing was carried out using naive CD8+ T cells sorted from blood. The gene calls are TRBV27 and TRBJ2-1, with 7 bases lining up with TRBD2. The clonotype comes from a woman aged 25 to 39 in good health. CDR3 DNA: TGTGCCAGCAGCCTAGGGAGCGGGACCGCCTACAATGAGCAGTTCTTC. Translating gives CASSLGSGTAYNEQFF.